This T cell receptor beta chain was found in a study of cytomegalovirus exposure and HLA in healthy donors (dated by TCRdb to about 2017). Background for the entire study: An earlier analysis of 587 of the donors reported 276 Gb of sequence data and 117 million unique TCR beta sequences obtained from about 179 million T cells. An early release that covered about 600 HLA-typed donors contained approximately 300 gigabases of sequencing data and about 84 million unique TCR sequences. Among the roughly 400 genotyped donors, more than 70% belonged to the genetic ancestry cluster associated with self-reported Caucasian donors. The study aimed to test whether signatures of past pathogen exposure could be identified by cataloging public T cell receptors. Using immunosequencing, the study profiled T cell repertoires from fewer than 700 subjects and related those repertoires to cytomegalovirus serostatus. A separate validation cohort of about 110 different subjects was used in addition to the 666-subject first cohort. High-throughput TCR immunosequencing, statistical association of individual TCRs with disease status, and machine learning were combined to predict cytomegalovirus infection status. To study patterns of TCR occurrence, a later analysis re-analyzed previously published TCR beta repertoires from 666 donors and added high-resolution HLA genotyping. Rather than drawing on any new phenotypic data, the later analysis identified candidate immune exposures from TCR beta sequences and the way those sequences occurred across donors. In an earlier analysis of about 590 of the donors, high-throughput TCR beta sequencing was used to judge whether each TCR beta V gene segment behaved as functional or pseudogenic. Donor age, sex, ethnicity and CMV serostatus were collected together with the repertoire data. A later genetic analysis used genome-wide SNP genotypes for about three fifths of the 666 donors, treating that subset as a discovery cohort. All discovery cohort repertoires had been generated using a single sequencing platform. HLA typing covered class I and class II loci at four-digit resolution. The number of donors typed differed by locus, with 629-630 for A, B, C, DRB1 and DQB1, 522 for DQA1, under 610 for DPA1, and some 440 for DPB1. Roughly five DR-DQ haplotypes were treated as single units for association and clustering because of strong linkage in the cohort. Among about 410 genotyped donors of the cohort, an average of about 240,000 unique TCR beta nucleotide sequences was sequenced per donor, of which 15% to 20% were non-productive. Broad study findings and their caveats: A further reported finding was that TCR beta sequences accurately predicted the HLA-A and HLA-B alleles for most subjects in the first cohort. Seventeen rarely observed V segments, including chromosome 9 orphons, were excluded from the earlier analysis of some 590 of the donors because counts were too low. The classifier was reported to diagnose cytomegalovirus status with high specificity and sensitivity in both the original and validation cohorts. A later analysis associated about 16,000 TCR beta sequences with specific HLA alleles at a false discovery rate of 0.05. The study listed 150 to 200 TCR beta chains as associated with cytomegalovirus. Some IMGT-functional V segments, including TRBV6-2 and TRBV6-3, could not be told apart with the 87-base-pair reads, so those segments were excluded. According to the authors, the approach could potentially be generalized to other disease states and immunological phenotypes. In a later analysis, several top co-occurrence clusters were reported to appear linked to parvovirus B19, influenza, CMV and Epstein-Barr virus. When HLA alleles, especially DR and DQ, strongly co-occurred, TCR associations were difficult to assign to individual alleles. In a later genetic analysis, fewer N-insertions in productive TCRs were reported among donors in an Asian-associated ancestry cluster than the approximately 710-donor mean. A cluster of highly shared sequence variants was judged likely to be a technical artifact of the sequencing pipeline. Presence/absence analyses assumed roughly uniform sequencing depth across donors, an assumption that may not hold. Correlated functional status among segregating V segments might be attributable to linkage disequilibrium, but an unknown experimental factor could not be ruled out. In vitro tests confirmed that a few of the cytomegalovirus-associated TCR beta chains recognize cytomegalovirus antigens. In a later analysis, HLA-associated TCR beta chains were found to be more clonally expanded and to have lower generation probabilities than equally common non-associated chains. In a later analysis, most CMV-associated TCR beta chains were found to appear HLA-restricted, with HLA associations seemingly driven largely by CMV exposure. Immune exposure information for the cohort was limited to CMV serostatus. In a later analysis, the rate of TCR association differed among HLA loci, with DRB1 alleles having the most associated TCRs and HLA-C alleles having the fewest. HLA typing was unavailable for some donors at each locus, so association tests used only the typed subset. Most TCR sequences were seen in very few donors, while some public TCRs were found in many individuals. An association between a missense DCLRE1C variant and V-gene and J-gene trimming of TCR beta chains was found in a later genetic analysis and replicated in an independent cohort. This cohort had only TCR beta chains sequenced, and the lack of alpha or paired-chain data limited which features could be detected. An earlier analysis of approximately 570 of the donors showed that most TCR beta V segments appeared in productive rearrangements either about 87% or about 30% of the time, which broadly matched IMGT annotations.

The library relied on the immunoSEQ multiplex PCR assay. A mixture of 60 forward primers for TCR Vbeta segments and 13 reverse primers for TCR Jbeta segments was used in the multiplex PCR. The CDR3 region of rearranged TCR beta genes was amplified from genomic DNA by a multiplex PCR assay. Amplified TCR beta libraries were sequenced as 87-base-pair reads on the Illumina HiSeq System. On the study's bioinformatics: In a later analysis, 80 million or so unique TCR beta chains were counted across the roughly 670 repertoires, and approximately 11 million of these chains were shared by at least two donors. Raw reads were error-corrected and collapsed into unique sequences by a nearest-neighbor algorithm in which closely related sequences were merged to remove PCR and sequencing errors. Alignment of CDR3 sequences to IMGT reference sequences was used to assign V, D and J gene segments. For a sequence to be retained, a match of at least six nucleotides was required to both a V gene segment and a J gene segment. Rearrangements were called productive when the CDR3 lacked stop codons and stayed in frame with V and J; all others were non-productive. Following IMGT convention, CDR3 was defined as the stretch from the second conserved V-encoded cysteine to the conserved J-encoded phenylalanine. The earlier analysis of 587 of the donors excluded sequences that lacked an unambiguous match to a single V gene segment. In an earlier analysis of several hundred of the donors, V segments were called functional above 56.7% productive rearrangements and were called segregating when the between-donor standard deviation exceeded 5%. To diagnose cytomegalovirus status from the catalog of TCR beta chain sequences, a statistical classification framework was built. A later analysis assigned V and J genes by comparing TCR nucleotide sequences with IMGT/GENE-DB human TR gene sequences. Using the TCRdist pipeline, a later analysis assigned CDR3 sequences along with most-parsimonious VDJ recombination scenarios. A later analysis defined each TCR beta chain by its CDR3 amino acid sequence plus V-gene family, and excluded reads lacking a unique V-gene family. As a way to deal with suspected cross-contamination and a sequencing artifact, a later analysis dropped nearly 600 nucleotide sequences that were highly shared and had low generation probability. A later analysis calculated a clonal expansion index for each public chain from normalized within-repertoire ranks of inferred template counts. In a later analysis, generation probabilities were computed with a VDJ recombination model fitted to out-of-frame rearrangements, and the resulting probabilities were checked against IGoR. A later analysis scored TCR-TCR, TCR-HLA and TCR-CMV co-occurrence with hypergeometric tests, applying a repertoire-size bias correction to TCR pairs. False discovery rates were estimated in a later analysis by permuting HLA or CMV assignments 20 times. In a later analysis, co-occurring TCRs were grouped using DBSCAN, and TCRdist sequence similarity was added for clustering within HLA-allele-positive subsets. Repertoires with fewer than 30,000 or more than 120,000 public chains, plus five repertoires with anomalous nucleotide sharing, were excluded from co-occurrence clustering. This is the immuneACCESS table as TCRdb keeps it, with only in-frame sequences that have V and J called. A part of the clones is gone; compared with another copy, unresolved V genes explain less than half, and the rest is unexplained. V and J calls and clone size come straight from that table; D and trimming were deduced from the DNA. The sample table shows tens of thousands of clones, and roughly 80% are seen once. The ten top clones hold roughly 2.9% of the sample.

The cohort consisted of more than 650 healthy bone marrow donors. Cohort members were all nominally healthy when sampled, although unrecorded immune exposures were likely present. The donor tested CMV seronegative and was one of the 352 seronegative cohort members. A peripheral blood sample was provided by each donor, and peripheral blood mononuclear cells were used for TCR beta sequencing. The Qiagen DNeasy Blood Extraction Kit was used to extract genomic DNA from the blood cell samples. The V and J ends are trimmed by 2 bases and 4 bases, leaving 9 bases between them. The CDR3 covers 13 residues, taking in both the cysteine and the phenylalanine. CDR3 DNA is the only sequence kept; it has 39 bases, read in frame from the first base. From a lookup of the germline V gene, CDR1 and CDR2 are SGHRS and YFSETQ. With respect to this clone: The target of this receptor is not known. Per-base quality was not reported, and no clone a single base away is much larger than it.

The source of this sequence is a woman younger than 45 in good health and CMV-seronegative. Sequenced: PBMCs. Recombination linked TRBV5-1 to TRBJ1-1; 5 matching bases give a weak D call of TRBD1. The CDR3 region reads CASSFRVGTEAFF. The nucleotide sequence reads TGCGCCAGCAGCTTCAGGGTAGGCACTGAAGCTTTCTTT.